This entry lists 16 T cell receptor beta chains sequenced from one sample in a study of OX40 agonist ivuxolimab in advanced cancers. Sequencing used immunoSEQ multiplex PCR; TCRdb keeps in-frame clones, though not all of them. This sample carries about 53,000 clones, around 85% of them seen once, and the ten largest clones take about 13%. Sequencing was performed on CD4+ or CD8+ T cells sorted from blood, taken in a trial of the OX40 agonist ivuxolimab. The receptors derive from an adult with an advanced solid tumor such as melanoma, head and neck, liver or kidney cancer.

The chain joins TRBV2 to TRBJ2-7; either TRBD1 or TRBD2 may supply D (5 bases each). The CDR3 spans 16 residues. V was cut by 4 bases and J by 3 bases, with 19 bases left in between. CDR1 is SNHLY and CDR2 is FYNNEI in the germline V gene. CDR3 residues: CASSVDGALNSYEQYF. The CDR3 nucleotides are TGTGCCAGCAGTGTTGACGGGGCCCTGAATAGCTACGAGCAGTACTTC.

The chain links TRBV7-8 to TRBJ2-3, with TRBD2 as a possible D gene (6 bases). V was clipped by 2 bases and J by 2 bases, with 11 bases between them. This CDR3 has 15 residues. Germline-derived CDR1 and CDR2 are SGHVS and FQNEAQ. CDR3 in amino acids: CASSLTGLFTDTQYF. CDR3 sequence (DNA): TGTGCCAGCAGCTTAACCGGACTATTCACAGATACGCAGTATTTT.

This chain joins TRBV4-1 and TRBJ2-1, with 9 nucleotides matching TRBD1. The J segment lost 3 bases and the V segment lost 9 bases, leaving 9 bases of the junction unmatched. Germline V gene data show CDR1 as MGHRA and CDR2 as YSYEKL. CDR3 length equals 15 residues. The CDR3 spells CASGVGQGGYNEQFF. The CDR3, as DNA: TGCGCCAGTGGGGTGGGACAGGGAGGCTACAATGAGCAGTTCTTC.

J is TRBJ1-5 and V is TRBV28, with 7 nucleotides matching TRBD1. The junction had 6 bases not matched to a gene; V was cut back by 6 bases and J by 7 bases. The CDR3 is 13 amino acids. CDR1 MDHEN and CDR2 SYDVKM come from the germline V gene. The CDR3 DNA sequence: TGTGCCAGCAGCCCGGACAGGAGACAGCCCCAGCATTTT. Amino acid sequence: CASSPDRRQPQHF.

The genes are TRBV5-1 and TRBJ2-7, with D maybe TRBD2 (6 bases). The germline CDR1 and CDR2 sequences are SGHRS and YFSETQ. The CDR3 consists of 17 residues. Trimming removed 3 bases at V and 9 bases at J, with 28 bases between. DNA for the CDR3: TGCGCCAGCAGCTCCGGGGGATCAAGTGGCCCAGATGGGTTGCAGTACTTC. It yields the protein CASSSGGSSGPDGLQYF.

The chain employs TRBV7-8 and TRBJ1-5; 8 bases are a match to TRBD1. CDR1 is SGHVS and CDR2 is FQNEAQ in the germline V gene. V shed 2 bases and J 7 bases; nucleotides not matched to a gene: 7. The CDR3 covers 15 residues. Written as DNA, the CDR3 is TGTGCCAGCAGCTTATCAGGGGGCGCATCCCAGCCCCAGCATTTT. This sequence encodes CASSLSGGASQPQHF.

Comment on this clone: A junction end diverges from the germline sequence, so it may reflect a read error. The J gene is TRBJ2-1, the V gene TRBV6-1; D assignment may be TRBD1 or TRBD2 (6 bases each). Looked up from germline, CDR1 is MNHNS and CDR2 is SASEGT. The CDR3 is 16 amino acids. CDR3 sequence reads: CAISESRGGTGNEQFF. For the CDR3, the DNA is TGTGCCATCAGTGAGTCGAGAGGGGGGACTGGGAATGAGCAGTTCTTC.

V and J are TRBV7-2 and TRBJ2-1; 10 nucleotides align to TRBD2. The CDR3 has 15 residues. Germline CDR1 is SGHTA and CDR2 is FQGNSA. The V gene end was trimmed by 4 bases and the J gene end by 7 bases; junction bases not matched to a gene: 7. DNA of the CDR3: TGTGCCAGCAGCTCAGGACTAGCGGCAGGTAATGAGCAGTTCTTC. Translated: CASSSGLAAGNEQFF.

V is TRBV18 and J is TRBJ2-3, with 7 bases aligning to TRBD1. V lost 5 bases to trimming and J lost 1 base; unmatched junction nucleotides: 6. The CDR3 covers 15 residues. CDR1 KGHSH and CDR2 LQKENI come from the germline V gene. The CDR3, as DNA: TGTGCCAGCTCAATACAGGGGTTTGGCACAGATACGCAGTATTTT. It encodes CASSIQGFGTDTQYF.

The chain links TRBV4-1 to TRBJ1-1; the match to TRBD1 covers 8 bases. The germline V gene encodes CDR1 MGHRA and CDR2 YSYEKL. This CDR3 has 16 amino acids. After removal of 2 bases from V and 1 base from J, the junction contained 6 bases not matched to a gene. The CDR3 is CASSQRAGQGNTEAFF. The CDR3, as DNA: TGCGCCAGCAGCCAAAGGGCAGGACAGGGGAACACTGAAGCTTTCTTT.

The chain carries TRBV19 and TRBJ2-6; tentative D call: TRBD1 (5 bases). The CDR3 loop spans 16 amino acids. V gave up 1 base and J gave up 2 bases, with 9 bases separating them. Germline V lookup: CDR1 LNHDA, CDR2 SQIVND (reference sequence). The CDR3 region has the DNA TGTGCCAGTAGTATAGGACAGAAGCCTGGGGCCAACGTCCTGACTTTC. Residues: CASSIGQKPGANVLTF.

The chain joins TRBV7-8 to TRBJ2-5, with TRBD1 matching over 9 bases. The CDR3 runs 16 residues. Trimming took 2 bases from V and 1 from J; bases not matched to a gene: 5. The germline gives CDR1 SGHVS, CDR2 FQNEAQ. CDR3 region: CASSLLGQGFQETQYF. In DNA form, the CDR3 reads TGTGCCAGCAGCTTACTGGGACAGGGTTTCCAAGAGACCCAGTACTTC.

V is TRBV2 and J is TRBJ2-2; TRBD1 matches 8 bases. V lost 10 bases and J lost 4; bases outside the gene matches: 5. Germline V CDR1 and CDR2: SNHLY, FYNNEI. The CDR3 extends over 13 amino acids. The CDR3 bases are TGTGCCACAGGGGGCGGAGGCACCGGGGAGCTGTTTTTT. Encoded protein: CATGGGGTGELFF.

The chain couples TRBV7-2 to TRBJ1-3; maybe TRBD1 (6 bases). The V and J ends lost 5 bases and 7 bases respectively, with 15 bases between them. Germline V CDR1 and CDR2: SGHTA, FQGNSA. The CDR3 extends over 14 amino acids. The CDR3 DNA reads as TGTGCCAGCAGCGTCAGGGGCGCCGGTAACACCATATATTTT. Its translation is CASSVRGAGNTIYF. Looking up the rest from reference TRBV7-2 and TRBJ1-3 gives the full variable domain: GAGVSQSPSNKVTEKGKDVELRCDPISGHTALYWYRQSLGQGLEFLIYFQGNSAPDKSGLPSDRFSAERTGGSVSTLTIQRTQQEDSAVYLCASSVRGAGNTIYFGEGSWLTVV.

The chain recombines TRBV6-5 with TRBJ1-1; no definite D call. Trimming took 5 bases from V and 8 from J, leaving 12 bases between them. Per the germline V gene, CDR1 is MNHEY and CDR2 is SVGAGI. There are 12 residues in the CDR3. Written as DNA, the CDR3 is TGTGCCAGCAGTAATAGGGCCCTAGAAGCTTTCTTT. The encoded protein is CASSNRALEAFF.

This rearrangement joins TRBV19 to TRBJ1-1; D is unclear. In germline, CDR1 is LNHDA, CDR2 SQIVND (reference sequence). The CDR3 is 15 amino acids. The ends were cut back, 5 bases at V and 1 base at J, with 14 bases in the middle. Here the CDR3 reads CASSSAARANTEAFF. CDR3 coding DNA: TGTGCCAGTAGTTCGGCGGCTAGGGCGAACACTGAAGCTTTCTTT.